Below are 5 T cell receptor beta chains sequenced from a single sample in a study of OX40 agonist ivuxolimab in advanced cancers. TCRdb's copy holds only in-frame clones and misses some; the assay was immunoSEQ multiplex PCR. The data show some 80,000 clones, 84% seen once. The material sequenced was CD4+ or CD8+ T cells sorted from blood, taken in a trial of the OX40 agonist ivuxolimab. The receptors shown here come from an adult with an advanced solid tumor such as melanoma, head and neck, liver or kidney cancer.

The genes are TRBV6-6 and TRBJ2-6, with D possibly TRBD2 on 6 matching bases. Trimming cost V 4 bases and J 0 bases, with 10 bases left between them. Looked up from germline, CDR1 is MNHNY and CDR2 is SVGAGI (reference sequence). The CDR3 is 16 amino acids. In DNA form, the CDR3 reads TGTGCCAGCAGTTCCTGGGGGGTCTCTGGGGCCAACGTCCTGACTTTC. Its translation is CASSSWGVSGANVLTF.

The J gene is TRBJ2-5, the V gene TRBV10-1; the match to TRBD2 covers 10 bases. This CDR3 region has 16 residues. Germline lookup yields CDR1 WNHNN and CDR2 SYGVQD (reference sequence). Trimming removed 3 bases from V and 2 bases from J; junction bases left unmatched: 6. This CDR3 is CASSDLGLAEQETQYF. The CDR3 bases are TGCGCCAGCAGTGACCTAGGACTAGCGGAACAAGAGACCCAGTACTTC.

V and J are TRBV5-4 and TRBJ2-7, with D perhaps assigned TRBD1 or TRBD2 (5 bases each). Germline loops: CDR1 SGHNT, CDR2 YYREEE (reference sequence). The CDR3 covers 14 residues. The ends were cut back, 5 bases at V and 0 bases at J, with 12 bases in the middle. CDR3 sequence reads: CASRGDLSSYEQYF. CDR3 nucleotides: TGTGCCAGCAGGGGGGATTTGAGCTCCTACGAGCAGTACTTC.

The V call is TRBV28, the J call TRBJ2-5; 12 bases line up with TRBD2. Germline CDR1 is MDHEN and CDR2 is SYDVKM. V shed 8 bases, J shed 5 bases, and the junction held 9 bases outside the gene matches. This CDR3 region has 15 residues. CDR3 region: CASEPLAGGRETQYF. The CDR3 DNA follows: TGTGCCAGCGAACCCCTAGCGGGGGGGCGCGAGACCCAGTACTTC.

The chain is built from TRBV30 and TRBJ2-3; TRBD2 matches at 9 bases. Germline assignment: CDR1 GTSNPN and CDR2 SVGIG (reference sequence). The CDR3 contains 15 residues. Germline trimming cut 3 bases from V and 2 bases from J; bases unmatched to any gene: 6. Written as DNA, the CDR3 is TGTGCCTGGAGCAGACTAGCGGCCCTCACAGATACGCAGTATTTT. Translated: CAWSRLAALTDTQYF.